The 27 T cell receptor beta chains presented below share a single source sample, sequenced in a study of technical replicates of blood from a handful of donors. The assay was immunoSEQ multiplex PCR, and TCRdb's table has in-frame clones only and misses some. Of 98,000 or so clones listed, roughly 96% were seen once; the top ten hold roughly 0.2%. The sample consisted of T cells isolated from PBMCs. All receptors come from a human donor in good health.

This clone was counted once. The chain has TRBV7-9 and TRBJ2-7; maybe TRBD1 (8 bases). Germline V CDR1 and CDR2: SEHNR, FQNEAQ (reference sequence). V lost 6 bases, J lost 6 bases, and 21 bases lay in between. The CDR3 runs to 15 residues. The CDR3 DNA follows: TGTGCCAGCAGATCGGGGGGACAGGCCGTAGGCGAGCAGTACTTC. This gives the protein CASRSGGQAVGEQYF.

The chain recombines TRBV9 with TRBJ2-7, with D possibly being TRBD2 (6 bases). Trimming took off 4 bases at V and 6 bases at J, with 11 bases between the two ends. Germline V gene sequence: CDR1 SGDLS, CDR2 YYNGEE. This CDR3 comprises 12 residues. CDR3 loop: CASSPLGGEQYF. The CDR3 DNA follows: TGTGCCAGCAGCCCACTGGGGGGCGAGCAGTACTTC.

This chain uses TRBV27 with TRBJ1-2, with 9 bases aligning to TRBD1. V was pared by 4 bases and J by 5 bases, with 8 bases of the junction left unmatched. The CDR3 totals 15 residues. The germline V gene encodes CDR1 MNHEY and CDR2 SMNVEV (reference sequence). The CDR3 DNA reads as TGTGCCAGCAGTTCCCGACAGGGGGGGGTGTATGGCTACACCTTC. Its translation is CASSSRQGGVYGYTF.

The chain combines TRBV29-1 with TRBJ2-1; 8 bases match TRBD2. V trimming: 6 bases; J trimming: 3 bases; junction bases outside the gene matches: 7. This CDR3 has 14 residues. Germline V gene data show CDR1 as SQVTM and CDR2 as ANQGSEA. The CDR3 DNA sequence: TGCAGCGTCCGAAGGACTAGCAACTACAATGAGCAGTTCTTC. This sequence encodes CSVRRTSNYNEQFF.

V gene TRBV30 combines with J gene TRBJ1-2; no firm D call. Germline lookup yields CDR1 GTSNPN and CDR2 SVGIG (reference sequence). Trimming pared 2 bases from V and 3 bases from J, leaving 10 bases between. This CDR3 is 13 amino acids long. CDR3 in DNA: TGTGCCTGGAGTATCACAGATGACTATGGCTACACCTTC. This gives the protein CAWSITDDYGYTF. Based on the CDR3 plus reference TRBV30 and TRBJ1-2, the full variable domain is SQTIHQWPATLVQPVGSPLSLECTVEGTSNPNLYWYRQAAGRGLQLLFYSVGIGQISSEVPQNLSASRPQDRQFILSSKKLLLSDSGFYLCAWSITDDYGYTFGSGTRLTVV.

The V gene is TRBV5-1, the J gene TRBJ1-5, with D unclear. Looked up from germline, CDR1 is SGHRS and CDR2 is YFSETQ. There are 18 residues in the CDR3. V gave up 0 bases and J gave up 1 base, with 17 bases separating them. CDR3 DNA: TGCGCCAGCAGCTTGGATAGTACAGCTCCAGTGAGCAATCAGCCCCAGCATTTT. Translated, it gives CASSLDSTAPVSNQPQHF.

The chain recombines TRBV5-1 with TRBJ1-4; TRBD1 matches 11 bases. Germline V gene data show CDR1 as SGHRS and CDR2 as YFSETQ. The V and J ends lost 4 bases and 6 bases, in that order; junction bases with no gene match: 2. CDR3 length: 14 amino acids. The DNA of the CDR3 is TGCGCCAGCAGCAAGGGACAGGGGGATGAAAAACTGTTTTTT. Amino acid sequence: CASSKGQGDEKLFF.

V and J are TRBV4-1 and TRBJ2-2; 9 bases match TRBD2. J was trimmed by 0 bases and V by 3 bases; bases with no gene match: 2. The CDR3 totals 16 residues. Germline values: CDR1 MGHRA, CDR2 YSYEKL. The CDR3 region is CASSQVAGANTGELFF. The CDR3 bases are TGCGCCAGCAGCCAGGTAGCGGGGGCGAACACCGGGGAGCTGTTTTTT.

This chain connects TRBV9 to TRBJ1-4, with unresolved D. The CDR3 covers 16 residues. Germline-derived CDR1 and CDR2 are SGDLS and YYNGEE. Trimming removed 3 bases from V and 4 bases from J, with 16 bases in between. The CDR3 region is CASSASPGFDNEKLFF. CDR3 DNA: TGTGCCAGCAGCGCCTCCCCGGGGTTCGATAATGAAAAACTGTTTTTT.

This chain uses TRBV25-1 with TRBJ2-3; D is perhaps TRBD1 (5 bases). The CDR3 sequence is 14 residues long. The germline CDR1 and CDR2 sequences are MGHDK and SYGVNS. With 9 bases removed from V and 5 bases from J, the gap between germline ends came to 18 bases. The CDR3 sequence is CASTWPGQEDTQYF. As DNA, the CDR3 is TGTGCCAGTACTTGGCCAGGGCAGGAAGATACGCAGTATTTT.

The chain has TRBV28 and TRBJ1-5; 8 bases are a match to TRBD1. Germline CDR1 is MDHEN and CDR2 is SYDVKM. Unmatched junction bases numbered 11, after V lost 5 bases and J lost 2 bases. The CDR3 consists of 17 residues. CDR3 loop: CASSPTWRQGRNQPQHF. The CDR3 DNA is TGTGCCAGCAGTCCAACTTGGAGACAGGGGCGCAATCAGCCCCAGCATTTT.

CDR3: CASSLQGNPGELFF. The CDR3, as DNA: TGTGCCAGCAGCCTACAGGGGAATCCCGGGGAGCTGTTTTTT. The genes are TRBV27 and TRBJ2-2, with TRBD1 matching over 7 bases. CDR1 MNHEY and CDR2 SMNVEV come from the germline V gene (reference sequence). J lost 6 bases, V lost 6 bases, and 7 bases had no gene match. This CDR3 is 14 amino acids long.

The CDR3, as DNA: TGCAGCGTTGAGAGGCGGGAGGATGGTGAGCAGTTCTTC. Its protein is CSVERREDGEQFF. This rearrangement joins TRBV29-1 to TRBJ2-1, with TRBD2 matching over 8 bases. Trimming cost V 3 bases and J 9 bases; bases outside gene matches: 7. Germline V CDR1 and CDR2: SQVTM, ANQGSEA. The CDR3 sequence is 13 residues long.

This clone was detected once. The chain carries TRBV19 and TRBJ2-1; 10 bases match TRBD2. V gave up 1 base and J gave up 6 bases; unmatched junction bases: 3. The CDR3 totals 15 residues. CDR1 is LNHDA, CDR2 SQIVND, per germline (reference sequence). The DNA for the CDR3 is TGTGCCAGTAGTATAGGGGTAGCGGGGGGCAATGAGCAGTTCTTC. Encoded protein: CASSIGVAGGNEQFF. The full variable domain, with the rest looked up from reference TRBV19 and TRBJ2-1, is DGGITQSPKYLFRKEGQNVTLSCEQNLNHDAMYWYRQDPGQGLRLIYYSQIVNDFQKGDIAEGYSVSREKKESFPLTVTSAQKNPTAFYLCASSIGVAGGNEQFFGPGTRLTVL.

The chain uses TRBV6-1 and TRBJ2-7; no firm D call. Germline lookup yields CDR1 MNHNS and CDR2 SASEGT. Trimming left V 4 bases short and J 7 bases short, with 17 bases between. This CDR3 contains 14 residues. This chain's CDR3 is CASSASEAPFEQYF. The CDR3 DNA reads TGTGCCAGCAGTGCGTCAGAGGCCCCATTTGAGCAGTACTTC.

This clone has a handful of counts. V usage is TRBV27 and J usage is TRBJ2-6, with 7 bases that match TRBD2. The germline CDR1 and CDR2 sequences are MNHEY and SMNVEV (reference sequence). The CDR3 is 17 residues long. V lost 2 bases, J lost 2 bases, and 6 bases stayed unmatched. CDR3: CASSLGVGGAGANVLTF. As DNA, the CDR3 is TGTGCCAGCAGTTTAGGCGTTGGGGGGGCTGGGGCCAACGTCCTGACTTTC. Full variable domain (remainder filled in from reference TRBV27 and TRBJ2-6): EAQVTQNPRYLITVTGKKLTVTCSQNMNHEYMSWYRQDPGLGLRQIYYSMNVEVTDKGDVPEGYKVSRKEKRNFPLILESPSPNQTSLYFCASSLGVGGAGANVLTFGAGSRLTVL.

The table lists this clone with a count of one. The CDR3, as DNA: TGTGCCAGTAGTGTCACCGGGGATCCCTACAATGAGCAGTTCTTC. Its translation: CASSVTGDPYNEQFF. This chain connects TRBV19 to TRBJ2-1; possible D gene TRBD2, 5 bases. The CDR3 is made up of 15 amino acids. Germline CDR1 and CDR2: LNHDA and SQIVND (reference sequence). V was clipped by 5 bases and J by 2 bases, with 13 bases between them.

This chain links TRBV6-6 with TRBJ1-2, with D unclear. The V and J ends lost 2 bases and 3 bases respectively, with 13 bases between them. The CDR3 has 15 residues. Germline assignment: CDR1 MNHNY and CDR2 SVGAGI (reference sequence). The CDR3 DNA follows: TGTGCCAGCAGTTACCTGGCTTCCCTAGACTATGGCTACACCTTC. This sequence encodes CASSYLASLDYGYTF.

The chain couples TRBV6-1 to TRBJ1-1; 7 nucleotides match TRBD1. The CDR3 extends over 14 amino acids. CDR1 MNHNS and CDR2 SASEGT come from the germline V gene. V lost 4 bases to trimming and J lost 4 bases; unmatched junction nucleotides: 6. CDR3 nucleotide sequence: TGTGCCAGCAGTGTGGACAGGACTGGCACTGAAGCTTTCTTT. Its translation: CASSVDRTGTEAFF.

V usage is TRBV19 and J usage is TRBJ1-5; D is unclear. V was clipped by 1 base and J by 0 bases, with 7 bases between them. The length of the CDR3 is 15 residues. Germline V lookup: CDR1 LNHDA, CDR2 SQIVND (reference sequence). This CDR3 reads CASSIGDYSNQPQHF. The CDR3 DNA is TGTGCCAGTAGTATAGGCGATTATAGCAATCAGCCCCAGCATTTT.

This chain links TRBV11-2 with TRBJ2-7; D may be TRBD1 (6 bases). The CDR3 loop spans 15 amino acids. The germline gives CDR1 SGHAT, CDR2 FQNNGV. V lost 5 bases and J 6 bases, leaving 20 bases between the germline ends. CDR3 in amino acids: CASSATQGTVFEQYF. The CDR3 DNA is TGTGCCAGCAGCGCAACACAGGGAACCGTGTTCGAGCAGTACTTC.

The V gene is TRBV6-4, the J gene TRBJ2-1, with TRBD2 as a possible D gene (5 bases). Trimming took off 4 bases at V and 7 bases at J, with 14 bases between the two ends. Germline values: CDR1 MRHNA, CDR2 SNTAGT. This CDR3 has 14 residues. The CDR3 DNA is TGTGCCAGCAGTGTAGAGGGAACGGGAAATGAGCAGTTCTTC. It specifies CASSVEGTGNEQFF.

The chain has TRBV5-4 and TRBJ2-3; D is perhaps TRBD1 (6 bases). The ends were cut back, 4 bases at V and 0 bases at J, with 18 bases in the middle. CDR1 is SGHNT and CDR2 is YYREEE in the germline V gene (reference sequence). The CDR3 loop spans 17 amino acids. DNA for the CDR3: TGTGCCAGCAGCCGTGCAGGGGCCCTCTCTAGCACAGATACGCAGTATTTT. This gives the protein CASSRAGALSSTDTQYF.

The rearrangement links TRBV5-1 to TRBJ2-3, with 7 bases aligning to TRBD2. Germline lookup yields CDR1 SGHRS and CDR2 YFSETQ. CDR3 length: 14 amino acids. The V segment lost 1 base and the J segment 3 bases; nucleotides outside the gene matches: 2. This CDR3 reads CASSLLRETDTQYF. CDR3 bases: TGCGCCAGCAGCTTGTTGCGGGAGACAGATACGCAGTATTTT.

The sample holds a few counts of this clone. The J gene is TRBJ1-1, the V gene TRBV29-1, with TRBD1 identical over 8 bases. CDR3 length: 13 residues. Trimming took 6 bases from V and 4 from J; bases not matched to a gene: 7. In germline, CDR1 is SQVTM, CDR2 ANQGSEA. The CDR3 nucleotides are TGCAGCGTCGACAGGGGAGTGGGCACTGAAGCTTTCTTT. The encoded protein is CSVDRGVGTEAFF.

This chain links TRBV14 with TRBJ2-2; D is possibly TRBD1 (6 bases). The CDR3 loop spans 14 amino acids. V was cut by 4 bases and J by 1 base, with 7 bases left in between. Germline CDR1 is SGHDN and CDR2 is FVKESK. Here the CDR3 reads CASSPTGNTGELFF. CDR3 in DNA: TGTGCCAGCAGCCCGACAGGGAACACCGGGGAGCTGTTTTTT. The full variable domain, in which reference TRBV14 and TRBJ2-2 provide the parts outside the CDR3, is EAGVTQFPSHSVIEKGQTVTLRCDPISGHDNLYWYRRVMGKEIKFLLHFVKESKQDESGMPNNRFLAERTGGTYSTLKVQPAELEDSGVYFCASSPTGNTGELFFGEGSRLTVL.

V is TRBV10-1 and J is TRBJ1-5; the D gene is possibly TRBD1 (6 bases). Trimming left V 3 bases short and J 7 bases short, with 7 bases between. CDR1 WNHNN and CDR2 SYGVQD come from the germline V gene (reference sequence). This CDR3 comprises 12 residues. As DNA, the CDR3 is TGCGCCAGCAGTGACCAGGGGCAGCCCCAGCATTTT. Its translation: CASSDQGQPQHF.